This T cell receptor beta chain was documented in a study of cytotoxic CD8 clonotypes in ibrutinib-treated CLL. About the study: Response sampling occurred after a median roughly 11 months of treatment (range 6 to 36).

Method: immunoSEQ multiplex PCR; TCRdb's copy keeps in-frame clones and lacks some. The sample lists roughly 30,000 clones; about 70% were seen once. CDR1 SGHDT and CDR2 YYEEEE come from the germline V gene. The germline V and J ends were trimmed by 4 bases and 4 bases, with 11 bases remaining between them. This CDR3 region has 13 residues. The sequence was collected from a human donor with chronic lymphocytic leukemia. Source: PBMCs, taken after 36 months of ibrutinib treatment. V is TRBV5-6 and J is TRBJ1-2, with D maybe TRBD1 (6 bases). CDR3 sequence: CASSGWTAYGYTF. Here the CDR3 DNA reads TGTGCCAGCAGCGGCTGGACAGCCTATGGCTACACCTTC.